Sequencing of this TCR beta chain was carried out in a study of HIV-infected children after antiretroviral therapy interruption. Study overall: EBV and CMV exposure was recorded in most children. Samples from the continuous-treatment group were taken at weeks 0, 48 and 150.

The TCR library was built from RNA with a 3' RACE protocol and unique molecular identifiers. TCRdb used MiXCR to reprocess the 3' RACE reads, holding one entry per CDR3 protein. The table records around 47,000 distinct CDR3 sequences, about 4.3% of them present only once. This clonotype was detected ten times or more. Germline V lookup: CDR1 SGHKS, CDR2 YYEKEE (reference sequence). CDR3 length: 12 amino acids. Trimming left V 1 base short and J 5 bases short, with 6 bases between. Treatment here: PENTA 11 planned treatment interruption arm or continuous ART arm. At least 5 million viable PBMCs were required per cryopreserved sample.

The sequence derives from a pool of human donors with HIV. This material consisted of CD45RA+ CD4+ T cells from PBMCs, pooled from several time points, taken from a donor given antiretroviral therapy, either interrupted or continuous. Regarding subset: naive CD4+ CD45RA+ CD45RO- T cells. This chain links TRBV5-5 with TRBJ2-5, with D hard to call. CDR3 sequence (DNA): TGTGCCAGCAGCTTGAGCCTGGAGACCCAGTACTTC. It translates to CASSLSLETQYF. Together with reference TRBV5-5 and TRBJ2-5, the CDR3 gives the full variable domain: DAGVTQSPTHLIKTRGQQVTLRCSPISGHKSVSWYQQVLGQGPQFIFQYYEKEERGRGNFPDRFSARQFPNYSSELNVNALLLGDSALYLCASSLSLETQYFGPGTRLLVL.